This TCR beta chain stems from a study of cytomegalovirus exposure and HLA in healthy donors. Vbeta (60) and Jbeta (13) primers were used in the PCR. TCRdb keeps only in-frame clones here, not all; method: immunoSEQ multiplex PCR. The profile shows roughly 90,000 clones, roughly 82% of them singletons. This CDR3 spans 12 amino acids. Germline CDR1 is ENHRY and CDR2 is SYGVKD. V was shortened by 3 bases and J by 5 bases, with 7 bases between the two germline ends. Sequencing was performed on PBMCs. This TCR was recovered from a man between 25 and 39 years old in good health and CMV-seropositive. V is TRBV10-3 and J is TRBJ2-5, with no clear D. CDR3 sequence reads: CAISDDRETQYF. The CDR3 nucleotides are TGTGCCATCAGTGACGATCGGGAGACCCAGTACTTC.